A selection of T cell receptor beta chains follows, all from one sample in a study of blood T cells in healthy people across ages. TCRdb called the 5' RACE reads again in MiXCR, with one record for every CDR3 protein. Of around 820,000 distinct CDR3 sequences in the sample, 20% to 25% were seen once. The same data also went into a second study, on T cells of mothers and their children.

Sequencing was performed on blood. These receptors all come from a boy between 10 and 17 years old in good health. CDR3s include the opening cysteine and the closing phenylalanine or tryptophan. The order of the fields is CDR3 DNA, CDR3 protein, J gene, D gene, V gene, clone size. The D gene is left open where the match is weak. Expanded clones get a size class; other rows say once, few or many, or leave the size out.

CDR3 DNA: TGTGCCAGCAGCGACAGTCAGGACATTCAGTACTTC
CDR3 protein: CASSDSQDIQYF
J gene: TRBJ2-4
D gene: NA
V gene: TRBV27
clone size: few

CDR3 DNA: TGTGCCAGCAGTGAAGCGCGGGTCGAGCAGTACTTC
CDR3 protein: CASSEARVEQYF
J gene: TRBJ2-7
D gene: NA
V gene: TRBV6-1
clone size: few

CDR3 DNA: TGTGCCATCAGCAGCCCTAGCGCGACAGCCAAAAACATTCAGTACTTC
CDR3 protein: CAISSPSATAKNIQYF
J gene: TRBJ2-4
D gene: NA
V gene: TRBV10-3
clone size: NA

CDR3 DNA: TGTGCCAGCAGTTTAGAGCGGCAATCCTACGAGCAGTACTTC
CDR3 protein: CASSLERQSYEQYF
J gene: TRBJ2-7
D gene: NA
V gene: TRBV27
clone size: few

CDR3 DNA: TGTGCCAGCAGTTTACGGGCAGGGAGGGCGGAAAAACTGTTTTTT
CDR3 protein: CASSLRAGRAEKLFF
J gene: TRBJ1-4
D gene: NA
V gene: TRBV12-3/TRBV12-4
clone size: NA

CDR3 DNA: TGTGCCAGCAGTTTTATCCGACAGGCGTATACTAGCACAGATACGCAGTATTTT
CDR3 protein: CASSFIRQAYTSTDTQYF
J gene: TRBJ2-3
D gene: NA
V gene: TRBV5-5
clone size: NA

CDR3 DNA: TGTGCCAGCAGGGCAGGGGAAGAGACCCAGTACTTC
CDR3 protein: CASRAGEETQYF
J gene: TRBJ2-5
D gene: NA
V gene: TRBV2
clone size: NA

CDR3 DNA: TGTGCCAGCAGCCCCTCGGCCTCTGGAAACACCATATATTTT
CDR3 protein: CASSPSASGNTIYF
J gene: TRBJ1-3
D gene: NA
V gene: TRBV12-3/TRBV12-4
clone size: few

CDR3 DNA: TGTGCCAGCAGCCCCCGTCCCGGGGAGAACTATGGCTACACCTTC
CDR3 protein: CASSPRPGENYGYTF
J gene: TRBJ1-2
D gene: NA
V gene: TRBV9
clone size: NA

CDR3 DNA: TGTGCCAGTATGGAGACAGGGTTGGGCACCGGGGAGCTGTTTTTT
CDR3 protein: CASMETGLGTGELFF
J gene: TRBJ2-2
D gene: TRBD1
V gene: TRBV19
clone size: NA

CDR3 DNA: TGTGCCAGCGCCGCGGAAAAAGTGGCGTCCCGGCAATACGAGCAGTACTTC
CDR3 protein: CASAAEKVASRQYEQYF
J gene: TRBJ2-7
D gene: NA
V gene: TRBV28
clone size: NA

CDR3 DNA: TGTGCCAGCAGCTTTAGACTAGCGGGAGTATTCGATGAGCAGTCCTTC
CDR3 protein: CASSFRLAGVFDEQSF
J gene: TRBJ2-5
D gene: TRBD2
V gene: TRBV5-5
clone size: NA

CDR3 DNA: TGCGCCAGCAGCCAAGATAGGCTAGCGGATTACTACGAGCAGTACTTC
CDR3 protein: CASSQDRLADYYEQYF
J gene: TRBJ2-7
D gene: TRBD2
V gene: TRBV4-3
clone size: few

CDR3 DNA: TGTGCCAGCAGGGACCTGGGGGCTTGGAACACTGAAGCTTTCTTT
CDR3 protein: CASRDLGAWNTEAFF
J gene: TRBJ1-1
D gene: NA
V gene: TRBV27
clone size: NA

CDR3 DNA: TGTGCCAGCAGCCAAGAGTTTGGGACAGGGGTAACTGAAGCTTTCTTT
CDR3 protein: CASSQEFGTGVTEAFF
J gene: TRBJ1-1
D gene: TRBD1
V gene: TRBV3-1
clone size: few

CDR3 DNA: TGTGCCAGCAGCCACCCCGGGACGATTGCCAATGAGCAGTTCTTC
CDR3 protein: CASSHPGTIANEQFF
J gene: TRBJ2-1
D gene: NA
V gene: TRBV3-1
clone size: few

CDR3 DNA: TGTGCCAGCAGTGCGCTGGGCCAGTACTTC
CDR3 protein: CASSALGQYF
J gene: TRBJ2-4
D gene: NA
V gene: TRBV2
clone size: NA

CDR3 DNA: TGTGCCAGCCAAACCCGGGGGGCTTACACTGAAGCTTTCTTT
CDR3 protein: CASQTRGAYTEAFF
J gene: TRBJ1-1
D gene: NA
V gene: TRBV19
clone size: NA

CDR3 DNA: TGTGCCAGCAGCTCCATAGCACCGACAGGGGGTGGTCACAATGAGCAGTTCTTC
CDR3 protein: CASSSIAPTGGGHNEQFF
J gene: TRBJ2-1
D gene: TRBD1
V gene: TRBV7-9
clone size: few

CDR3 DNA: TGTGCCAGCAGCCCCACCGGACAGGCCTACGAGCAGTACTTC
CDR3 protein: CASSPTGQAYEQYF
J gene: TRBJ2-7
D gene: TRBD1
V gene: TRBV7-6
clone size: NA

CDR3 DNA: TGCGCCAGCAGCCAAGATGGAGACAGGGAGGACAATGAGCAGTTCTTC
CDR3 protein: CASSQDGDREDNEQFF
J gene: TRBJ2-1
D gene: NA
V gene: TRBV4-3
clone size: few

CDR3 DNA: TGTGCCAGCTCACCACAGGGTTACACTGAAGCTTTCTTT
CDR3 protein: CASSPQGYTEAFF
J gene: TRBJ1-1
D gene: NA
V gene: TRBV18
clone size: few

CDR3 DNA: TGCGCCAGCAGCCAAGATCTATTAGCGGGAGCCACCGCCTACGAGCAGTACTTC
CDR3 protein: CASSQDLLAGATAYEQYF
J gene: TRBJ2-7
D gene: TRBD2
V gene: TRBV4-3
clone size: NA

CDR3 DNA: TGCGCCAGCAGCTCTCTACACATTGGGAGCACAGATACGCAGTATTTT
CDR3 protein: CASSSLHIGSTDTQYF
J gene: TRBJ2-3
D gene: NA
V gene: TRBV5-1
clone size: NA

CDR3 DNA: TGTGCCAGCAGCTTAGGGACAGGGATAGGGGAAAACTATGGCTACACCTTC
CDR3 protein: CASSLGTGIGENYGYTF
J gene: TRBJ1-2
D gene: TRBD1
V gene: TRBV7-2
clone size: few

CDR3 DNA: TGTGCCAGCAGCTTGGCCGGGGGACTAGTCAACACCGGGGAGCTGTTTTTT
CDR3 protein: CASSLAGGLVNTGELFF
J gene: TRBJ2-2
D gene: TRBD2
V gene: TRBV5-6
clone size: NA

CDR3 DNA: TGTGCCAGCAGCTTAAGCCTAGCTCTGGAGACCCAGTACTTC
CDR3 protein: CASSLSLALETQYF
J gene: TRBJ2-5
D gene: NA
V gene: TRBV7-8
clone size: NA

CDR3 DNA: TGCAGTGCTAGAAGGGCGGGAGTTTTCAATGAGCAGTTCTTC
CDR3 protein: CSARRAGVFNEQFF
J gene: TRBJ2-1
D gene: TRBD2
V gene: TRBV20-1
clone size: NA

CDR3 DNA: TGTGCCAGCAGTGCCGATCAGGGGTGGAGGGGAACAGATACGCAGTATTTT
CDR3 protein: CASSADQGWRGTDTQYF
J gene: TRBJ2-3
D gene: NA
V gene: TRBV6-1
clone size: NA

CDR3 DNA: TGTGCCAGCAGTTTCGGACAGGGGGGCGGCTACACCTTC
CDR3 protein: CASSFGQGGGYTF
J gene: TRBJ1-2
D gene: TRBD1
V gene: TRBV12-3/TRBV12-4
clone size: few

CDR3 DNA: TGCAGTGCTAGAGATGAAAGACTAGGAACCTACGAGCAGTACTTC
CDR3 protein: CSARDERLGTYEQYF
J gene: TRBJ2-7
D gene: NA
V gene: TRBV20-1
clone size: few